One TCR beta chain is described in this entry. Its cognate antigen is unknown. Methods used by the authors: In the immunoSEQ data, sequences were junction-only and lacked quality scores, so filtering differed. Sequencing was performed with immunoSEQ multiplex PCR; in TCRdb, only in-frame clones are kept and a portion is missing. For V, J and clone size, that table is used; D and trimming come from the DNA. The table records 2 million or so clones, about 95% of them present only once. The CDR3 extends over 13 amino acids. Per the germline V gene, CDR1 is SGHKS and CDR2 is YYEKEE (reference sequence). V shed 1 base and J shed 4 bases, with 9 bases lying between them. This entry belongs to a study of shared clonotypes between healthy human individuals. Study in general: Each donor's CD4 naive and CD4 memory cells filled three plates apiece, CD8 naive two, and CD8 memory one. Findings of the study overall: A handful of donors shared about 5% of their naive CD4 clonotypes.

CD45RO negativity and positive selection for CCR7 defined naive CD8 cells, a population that excluded terminally differentiated effector memory CD45RA+ cells. This chain links TRBV5-5 with TRBJ2-7; D remains ambiguous. The receptor was isolated from a young man in good health. The specimen sequenced was naive CD8+ T cells sorted from blood. The DNA for the CDR3 is TGTGCCAGCAGCTTGCGGGCAGAGTACGAGCAGTACTTC. It codes for CASSLRAEYEQYF.